These 22 T cell receptor beta chains share one sample of origin, sequenced in a study of Ad26.COV2.S vaccination and SARS-CoV-2 variants. Treatment reported: around 19 received Ad26.COV2.S at low or high dose, single or two shots; five or six received placebo; per-sample allocation not given. Vaccine and placebo recipients were sampled on day 63 after the first injection. The repertoire was sequenced with immunoSEQ multiplex PCR; TCRdb's copy has only in-frame clones and lacks some. The sample has 240,000 or so clones; more than 75% are singletons. The material was peripheral blood, obtained in a trial of Ad26.COV2.S vaccine versus placebo. Source of these receptors: a person between 18 and 65 years old who received the Ad26.COV2.S COVID-19 vaccine or a placebo.

The chain carries TRBV4-2 and TRBJ1-5; possibly TRBD1 for D (5 bases). This CDR3 comprises 14 residues. V lost 0 bases and J 8 bases, leaving 11 bases between the germline ends. The germline CDR1 and CDR2 sequences are LGHNA and YNFKEQ. The chain's CDR3 is CASSQDQGGKPQHF. Written as DNA, the CDR3 is TGTGCCAGCAGCCAAGACCAGGGAGGTAAGCCCCAGCATTTT.

V is TRBV20-1 and J is TRBJ2-7; D remains unclear. Trimming pared 0 bases from V and 3 bases from J, leaving 3 bases between. The CDR3 has 11 residues. The germline V gene has CDR1 DFQATT and CDR2 SNEGSKA (reference sequence). CDR3 nucleotides: TGCAGTGCTAGAGACATCTACGAGCAGTACTTC. Its protein product is CSARDIYEQYF.

The chain has TRBV28 and TRBJ1-2; possibly TRBD1 for D (6 bases). Germline V lookup: CDR1 MDHEN, CDR2 SYDVKM. With 5 bases removed from V and 7 bases from J, the gap between germline ends came to 17 bases. The CDR3 runs to 14 residues. The CDR3 nucleotides read TGTGCCAGCAGTATCGGGGGGGGCCCTTCTGGCTACACCTTC. Its protein product is CASSIGGGPSGYTF.

This chain connects TRBV4-2 to TRBJ2-1, with 10 bases aligning to TRBD2. The CDR3 spans 15 residues. Germline V gene sequence: CDR1 LGHNA, CDR2 YNFKEQ. V lost 3 bases to trimming and J lost 7 bases; unmatched junction nucleotides: 6. The CDR3 nucleotides read TGTGCCAGCAGCCACACTAGCGGGGAGACGAATGAGCAGTTCTTC. Amino acids: CASSHTSGETNEQFF.

This clone was observed a handful of times. V is TRBV6-5 and J is TRBJ2-1, with D uncertain. This CDR3 has 16 amino acids. V was cut by 2 bases and J by 8 bases, with 19 bases left in between. The germline V gene has CDR1 MNHEY and CDR2 SVGAGI. The chain's CDR3 is CASSYVALFQPYEQFF. As DNA, the CDR3 is TGTGCCAGCAGTTACGTCGCCCTCTTCCAACCGTATGAGCAGTTCTTC.

Here the CDR3 reads CATSDPGQGAYEQYF. The CDR3 DNA follows: TGTGCCACCAGTGACCCCGGACAGGGAGCCTACGAGCAGTACTTC. V gene TRBV24-1 combines with J gene TRBJ2-7; 8 nucleotides line up with TRBD1. Germline trimming cut 4 bases from V and 2 bases from J; bases unmatched to any gene: 6. The CDR3 length is 15 residues. Germline V gives CDR1 KGHDR, CDR2 SFDVKD.

This chain links TRBV3-1 (or the pseudogene TRBV3-2) with TRBJ1-3; no clear D gene. Trimming stripped 4 bases from V and 0 bases from J, with 10 bases between. The V gene's germline CDR1 is LGHDT and CDR2 YNNKEL (reference sequence). The CDR3 extends over 15 amino acids. The CDR3 bases are TGTGCCAGCAGCCGCTGGGCTTCCTCTGGAAACACCATATATTTT. This sequence encodes CASSRWASSGNTIYF.

This clone has just a few counts. V gene TRBV28 combines with J gene TRBJ2-3; 11 bases map to TRBD2. The CDR3 length is 22 residues. V was clipped by 0 bases and J by 0 bases; unmatched bases: 17. Germline CDR1 MDHEN, CDR2 SYDVKM. CDR3 protein: CASSLWIQGMGTSGTSTDTQYF. CDR3 sequence (DNA): TGTGCCAGCAGTTTATGGATACAGGGGATGGGGACTAGCGGAACTAGCACAGATACGCAGTATTTT.

V usage is TRBV5-4 and J usage is TRBJ2-5; TRBD1 matches 7 bases. The CDR3 has 15 amino acids. J was trimmed by 4 bases and V by 2 bases; bases with no gene match: 8. Germline lookup yields CDR1 SGHNT and CDR2 YYREEE (reference sequence). The CDR3 coding sequence is TGTGCCAGCAGCTTTGAAGCAGGGGGTAGAGAGACCCAGTACTTC. This gives the protein CASSFEAGGRETQYF.

The rearrangement uses TRBV30 and TRBJ2-1; maybe TRBD2 (5 bases). The CDR3 loop spans 14 amino acids. V was pared by 4 bases and J by 0 bases, with 10 bases between. Germline assignment: CDR1 GTSNPN and CDR2 SVGIG (reference sequence). The CDR3 bases are TGTGCCTGGAATAAGCGGCTCTCCTACAATGAGCAGTTCTTC. Its protein is CAWNKRLSYNEQFF.

The chain employs TRBV30 and TRBJ1-2; 9 nucleotides agree with TRBD1. The CDR3 has 14 amino acids. V was pared by 2 bases and J by 8 bases, with 9 bases of the junction left unmatched. Looked up from germline, CDR1 is GTSNPN and CDR2 is SVGIG (reference sequence). As DNA, the CDR3 is TGTGCCTGGAGTCCTACAGGGGGCTCTCGAGGCTACACCTTC. This translates into CAWSPTGGSRGYTF.

The V call is TRBV4-2, the J call TRBJ2-3; no firm D call. CDR1 is LGHNA and CDR2 is YNFKEQ in the germline V gene. The CDR3 contains 14 residues. V lost 0 bases to trimming and J lost 3 bases, with 7 bases between them. The CDR3 protein is CASSQDQSTDTQYF. The CDR3 DNA sequence: TGTGCCAGCAGCCAAGACCAATCTACAGATACGCAGTATTTT.

This chain connects TRBV7-3 to TRBJ2-2, with a possible D match to TRBD1 (5 bases). In germline, CDR1 is SGHTA, CDR2 FQGTGA. Deletions cut 4 bases from V and 5 bases from J, with 11 bases between. This CDR3 is built from 14 residues. The CDR3 reads CASSSTQGTGELFF. The CDR3 DNA reads as TGTGCCAGCAGCTCCACCCAGGGAACCGGGGAGCTGTTTTTT.

The genes are TRBV5-4 and TRBJ2-7; the match to TRBD2 covers 7 bases. The length of the CDR3 is 13 residues. Germline V gene data show CDR1 as SGHNT and CDR2 as YYREEE (reference sequence). V dropped 0 bases and J dropped 7; count of bases not matched to a gene: 4. The CDR3 spells CASSLGPAGEQYF. The CDR3 nucleotides are TGTGCCAGCAGCTTGGGACCAGCGGGGGAGCAGTACTTC.

V and J are TRBV6-5 and TRBJ1-5; maybe TRBD1 (6 bases). Germline CDR1 and CDR2: MNHEY and SVGAGI. Trimming left V 8 bases short and J 7 bases short, with 18 bases between. This CDR3 contains 14 residues. Here the CDR3 reads CASPGVQEDQPQHF. CDR3 nucleotide sequence: TGTGCCAGCCCAGGGGTGCAGGAGGACCAGCCCCAGCATTTT.

CDR3 nucleotide sequence: TGTGCCAGCAGCTTAGGGGGCTGGCAGGGGCCGGCCACAGATACGCAGTATTTT. It codes for CASSLGGWQGPATDTQYF. This chain connects TRBV11-3 to TRBJ2-3; a possible D gene is TRBD1 (6 bases). CDR1 SGHNT and CDR2 YENEEA come from the germline V gene. V was cut by 1 base and J by 2 bases, with 19 bases left in between. This CDR3 region has 18 residues.

The gene calls are TRBV30 and TRBJ1-5; D is ambiguous. Trimming shortened V by 1 base and J by 1 base, and 8 bases separated the two germline ends. Germline CDR1 reads GTSNPN; CDR2 reads SVGIG (reference sequence). This CDR3 is 14 amino acids long. The CDR3 spells CAWSGQGSNQPQHF. The CDR3 DNA follows: TGTGCCTGGAGTGGCCAAGGGAGCAATCAGCCCCAGCATTTT.

This chain links TRBV2 with TRBJ2-7, with 9 nucleotides matching TRBD2. CDR3 length equals 18 residues. Germline V lookup: CDR1 SNHLY, CDR2 FYNNEI. V lost 6 bases, J lost 5 bases, and 20 bases stayed unmatched. The CDR3 is CASRADGREGLHSHEQYF. The CDR3 DNA sequence: TGTGCCAGCAGAGCTGACGGGCGGGAGGGTTTACATAGCCACGAGCAGTACTTC.

The V and J genes are TRBV19 and TRBJ2-7, with 7 nucleotides matching TRBD1. CDR1 and CDR2 from the germline V gene are LNHDA and SQIVND (reference sequence). The CDR3 consists of 15 residues. The ends lost 3 bases at V and 2 bases at J; junction bases unmatched: 7. The CDR3 DNA follows: TGTGCCAGTAGTATTGGGACAGTCCGTACCTACGAGCAGTACTTC. Translated: CASSIGTVRTYEQYF.

The chain has TRBV11-2 and TRBJ2-5; 11 nucleotides agree with TRBD1. V lost 5 bases to trimming and J lost 1 base; unmatched junction nucleotides: 3. In germline, CDR1 is SGHAT, CDR2 FQNNGV. This CDR3 region has 15 residues. CDR3 amino acids: CASSKDRGRQETQYF. CDR3 in DNA: TGTGCCAGCAGCAAGGACAGGGGGCGCCAAGAGACCCAGTACTTC.

This chain uses TRBV4-1 with TRBJ1-1; 8 positions agree with TRBD1. The V and J ends lost 1 base and 7 bases, in that order; junction bases with no gene match: 8. The germline V gene has CDR1 MGHRA and CDR2 YSYEKL. The CDR3 spans 15 residues. CDR3 nucleotide sequence: TGCGCCAGCAGCCAAGGTCGGACAGGGCGGATTGAAGCTTTCTTT. Encoded protein: CASSQGRTGRIEAFF.

The chain joins TRBV27 to TRBJ1-1, with unresolved D. CDR1 and CDR2 (germline): MNHEY, SMNVEV (reference sequence). The CDR3 is 15 residues long. The ends were cut back, 5 bases at V and 1 base at J, with 14 bases in the middle. The CDR3 DNA reads as TGTGCCAGCAGTCCCTCCCCCCTACAGAACACTGAAGCTTTCTTT. Translation: CASSPSPLQNTEAFF.